Listed here is a single T cell receptor (beta chain). Unmatched junction bases numbered 2, after V lost 1 base and J lost 4 bases. CDR1 SGHRS and CDR2 YFSETQ come from the germline V gene. This CDR3 has 14 amino acids. The data are from a study of lymphopenia after photon versus proton radiotherapy. The protocol was immunoSEQ multiplex PCR, while the TCRdb copy is restricted to in-frame clones and leaves out a portion. The table has approximately 62,000 clones, approximately 88% seen once; the top ten hold just over 2%. The input for sequencing was peripheral blood, taken from a patient treated with proton-based radiotherapy. The receptor comes from a man in his 60s with pancreatic cancer. V and J are TRBV5-1 and TRBJ2-5; 9 bases match TRBD1. CDR3 nucleotide sequence: TGCGCCAGCAGCTTGACAGGGGGCCGAGAGACCCAGTACTTC. Protein sequence: CASSLTGGRETQYF.